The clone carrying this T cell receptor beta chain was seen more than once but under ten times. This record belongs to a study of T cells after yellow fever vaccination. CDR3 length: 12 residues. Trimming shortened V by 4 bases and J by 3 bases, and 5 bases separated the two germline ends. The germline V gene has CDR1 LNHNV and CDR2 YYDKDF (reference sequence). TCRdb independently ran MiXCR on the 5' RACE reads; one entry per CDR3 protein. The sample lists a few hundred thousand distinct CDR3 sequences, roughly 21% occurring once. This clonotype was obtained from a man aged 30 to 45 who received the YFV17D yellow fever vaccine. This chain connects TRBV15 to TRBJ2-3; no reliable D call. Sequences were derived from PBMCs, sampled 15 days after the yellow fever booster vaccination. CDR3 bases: TGTGCCACCAGCAAAGTTACAGATACGCAGTATTTT. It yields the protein CATSKVTDTQYF.